This T cell receptor (beta chain) was recovered during a study of T cells in Graves' hyperthyroidism and ophthalmopathy. This clonotype was counted once. A much larger clone differs by one base, so this may be a read error. This CDR3 contains 15 residues. CDR1 and CDR2 from the germline V gene are ENHRY and SYGVKD. The TCR beta CDR3 regions underwent amplification using RNA transcripts as the source. HTBI primers were used for first-round RT-PCR of the TCR CDR3. TCRdb reanalysed the multiplex PCR reads using MiXCR and keeps one entry per CDR3 protein. The sample holds nearly 600,000 distinct CDR3 sequences, 12% to 15% seen once.

The sample taken for sequencing was blood. V and J are TRBV10-3 and TRBJ2-7, with TRBD2 matching over 8 bases. The clonotype comes from a woman aged 18 to 35 with Graves' ophthalmopathy. The CDR3 DNA is TGTGCCATCAATGAGTCTGAGACTAGCGATTACGAGCAGTACTTC. It codes for CAINESETSDYEQYF.